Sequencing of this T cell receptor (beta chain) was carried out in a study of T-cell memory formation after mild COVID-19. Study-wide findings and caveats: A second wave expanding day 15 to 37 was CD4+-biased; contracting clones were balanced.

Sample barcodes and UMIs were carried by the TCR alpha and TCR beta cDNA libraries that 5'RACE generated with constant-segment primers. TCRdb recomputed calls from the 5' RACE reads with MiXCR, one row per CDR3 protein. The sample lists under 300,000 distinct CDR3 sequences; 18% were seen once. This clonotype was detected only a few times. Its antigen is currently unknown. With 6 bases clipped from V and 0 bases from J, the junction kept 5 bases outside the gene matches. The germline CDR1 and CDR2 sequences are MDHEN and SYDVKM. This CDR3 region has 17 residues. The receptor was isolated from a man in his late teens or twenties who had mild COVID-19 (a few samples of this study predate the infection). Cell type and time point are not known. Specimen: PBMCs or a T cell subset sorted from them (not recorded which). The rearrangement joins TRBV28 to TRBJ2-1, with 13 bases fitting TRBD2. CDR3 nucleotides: TGTGCCAGCAGGGAGGGACTAGCGGGGATCTCCTACAATGAGCAGTTCTTC. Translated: CASREGLAGISYNEQFF.